The rows below give T cell receptor beta chains drawn from one sample of a study of identical twins. TCRdb analysed the 5' RACE reads with MiXCR anew, one entry per CDR3 protein. The sample has fewer than 350,000 distinct CDR3 sequences, 6.5% to 9.5% seen once; the top ten hold more than 2%. These data were also reused for a study on yellow fever vaccine responses in identical twins.

The sequenced sample consisted of memory (CD45RO+) T cells sorted from blood. These receptors were collected from a woman between 18 and 29 years old in good health. Each CDR3 is given with its conserved first and last residue. Fields, in order: clone size, D gene, V gene, J gene, CDR3 protein, CDR3 DNA. A D gene is named only where the DNA matches it firmly. The listing skips clone size in some rows; elsewhere it reads once, few, many or a size class.

many	TRBD1	TRBV7-9	TRBJ2-5	CASSLARQGQETQYF	TGTGCCAGCAGCTTAGCGCGACAGGGCCAAGAGACCCAGTACTTC
many	TRBD2	TRBV12-3/TRBV12-4	TRBJ2-1	CASNLLAGTNNEQFF	TGTGCCAGCAATCTACTAGCGGGAACCAACAATGAGCAGTTCTTC
many	.	TRBV4-2	TRBJ2-5	CASSQDPQRWETQYF	TGTGCCAGCAGCCAAGATCCACAGCGGTGGGAGACCCAGTACTTC
.	TRBD2	TRBV5-1	TRBJ2-3	CASSTGLAGAGGDTQYF	TGCGCCAGCAGCACCGGACTAGCGGGGGCCGGGGGGGATACGCAGTATTTT
.	TRBD2	TRBV12-5	TRBJ2-5	CASGLGGRAGETQYF	TGTGCTAGTGGTTTGGGGGGGAGGGCCGGGGAGACCCAGTACTTC
.	TRBD1	TRBV20-1	TRBJ1-6	CSARTPGQGNSPLHF	TGCAGTGCTAGAACCCCGGGACAGGGTAATTCACCCCTCCACTTT
many	TRBD2	TRBV12-3/TRBV12-4	TRBJ2-1	CASSRRLAGVSNEQFF	TGTGCCAGCAGCCGAAGACTAGCGGGGGTATCCAATGAGCAGTTCTTC
many	.	TRBV5-1	TRBJ2-7	CASGSGDSIIEQYF	TGCGCCAGCGGCAGTGGGGACTCGATAATCGAGCAGTACTTC
few	TRBD1	TRBV15	TRBJ2-4	CATSRDRDSFSQYF	TGTGCCACCAGCAGAGACCGGGACAGCTTTAGCCAGTACTTC
.	.	TRBV6-1	TRBJ1-5	CASQGGVTSNQPQHF	TGTGCCAGCCAAGGAGGGGTGACTAGCAATCAGCCCCAGCATTTT
few	.	TRBV7-8	TRBJ1-1	CASSSSLGTEAFF	TGTGCCAGCAGCTCCAGTCTGGGGACTGAAGCTTTCTTT
few	.	TRBV12-3/TRBV12-4	TRBJ1-6	CASGGGARALHF	TGTGCCAGCGGGGGCGGGGCTCGGGCCCTCCACTTT
many	.	TRBV20-1	TRBJ1-3	CSALDLSGNTIYF	TGCAGTGCCCTAGACCTCTCTGGAAACACCATATATTTT
once	TRBD1	TRBV28	TRBJ1-1	CASSPTGGENTEAFF	TGTGCCAGCAGTCCGACAGGGGGAGAGAACACTGAAGCTTTCTTT
few	.	TRBV24-1	TRBJ1-5	CATSGWGNQPQHF	TGTGCCACCAGTGGTTGGGGCAATCAGCCCCAGCATTTT
many	.	TRBV12-3/TRBV12-4	TRBJ2-5	CASSLGGHETQYF	TGTGCCAGCAGTTTAGGAGGGCACGAGACCCAGTACTTC
few	.	TRBV27	TRBJ1-1	CASSLIGVNTEAFF	TGTGCCAGCAGTTTAATTGGGGTTAACACTGAAGCTTTCTTT
many	.	TRBV7-8	TRBJ2-2	CASRLTWDGELFF	TGTGCCAGCAGGTTAACGTGGGACGGGGAGCTGTTTTTT
many	.	TRBV12-3/TRBV12-4	TRBJ2-5	CASSLTDSGYQYF	TGTGCCAGCAGTTTGACCGACAGTGGATACCAGTACTTC
.	.	TRBV3-1	TRBJ1-6	CASSQQGWDSPLHF	TGTGCCAGCAGCCAACAGGGATGGGATTCACCCCTCCACTTT
many	.	TRBV12-3/TRBV12-4	TRBJ2-7	CASRTGGYEQYF	TGTGCCAGCAGGACCGGGGGCTACGAGCAGTACTTC
.	TRBD1	TRBV20-1	TRBJ1-5	CSAYRGSNQPQHF	TGCAGTGCCTACAGGGGAAGCAATCAGCCCCAGCATTTT
few	.	TRBV6-5	TRBJ1-2	CASSYSYYIAAKDGYTF	TGTGCCAGCAGTTACTCGTATTATATTGCGGCAAAGGATGGCTACACCTTC
many	.	TRBV3-1	TRBJ1-5	CASSQGPNNQPQHF	TGTGCCAGCAGCCAAGGACCTAACAATCAGCCCCAGCATTTT
.	.	TRBV19	TRBJ1-1	CASSTQPGHTFMNTEAFF	TGTGCCAGTAGTACCCAACCGGGACACACGTTCATGAACACTGAAGCTTTCTTT
few	TRBD2	TRBV9	TRBJ2-3	CASSASTGLAVTDTQYF	TGTGCCAGCAGCGCGTCCACGGGACTAGCGGTCACAGATACGCAGTATTTT
few	TRBD2	TRBV25-1	TRBJ2-7	CASSDVSSGRVSYEQYF	TGTGCCAGCAGTGACGTGAGTAGCGGGAGGGTATCCTACGAGCAGTACTTC
many	TRBD2	TRBV20-1	TRBJ2-2	CSASVGLAGTGELFF	TGCAGTGCTAGTGTAGGACTAGCGGGAACCGGGGAGCTGTTTTTT
few	TRBD2	TRBV3-1	TRBJ2-1	CASSQEVQRDYNEQFF	TGTGCCAGCAGCCAAGAGGTACAGCGGGATTACAATGAGCAGTTCTTC
few	TRBD2	TRBV6-1	TRBJ2-1	CASSEIAGGPDEQFF	TGTGCCAGCAGTGAAATAGCGGGAGGGCCCGATGAGCAGTTCTTC
.	.	TRBV19	TRBJ2-6	CASTGGSGANVLTF	TGTGCCAGTACTGGGGGCTCCGGGGCCAACGTCCTGACTTTC
few	TRBD2	TRBV20-1	TRBJ2-5	CSAGSGGRETQYF	TGCAGTGCTGGATCGGGGGGGAGGGAGACCCAGTACTTC
few	.	TRBV6-7	TRBJ2-5	CASSYLRPLQETQYF	TGTGCCAGCAGTTACTTGAGACCACTTCAAGAGACCCAGTACTTC
once	TRBD2	TRBV3-1	TRBJ2-1	CASSQLAGGGNEQFF	TGTGCCTCCAGCCAGCTAGCGGGGGGGGGCAATGAGCAGTTCTTC
many	.	TRBV7-9	TRBJ1-2	CASSPQGAYGYTF	TGTGCCAGCAGTCCCCAGGGAGCTTATGGCTACACCTTC
few	.	TRBV2	TRBJ2-2	CASSASGELFF	TGTGCCAGCAGTGCTTCCGGGGAGCTGTTTTTT
few	.	TRBV25-1	TRBJ1-1	CASIQAGNTEAFF	TGTGCCAGCATACAGGCAGGCAACACTGAAGCTTTCTTT
.	TRBD1	TRBV6-1	TRBJ1-2	CASSQGQGARGYGYTF	TGTGCCAGCAGTCAGGGACAGGGGGCGCGGGGCTATGGCTACACCTTC
many	TRBD2	TRBV3-1	TRBJ2-1	CASSHEGLYNEQFF	TGTGCCAGCAGCCACGAGGGACTATACAATGAGCAGTTCTTC
few	TRBD2	TRBV20-1	TRBJ2-3	CSASILAGGYF	TGCAGTGCTAGTATACTAGCGGGAGGGTATTTT
.	.	TRBV27	TRBJ2-1	CASSLWESSYNEQFF	TGTGCCAGCAGCCTTTGGGAGTCCTCCTACAATGAGCAGTTCTTC
many	.	TRBV25-1	TRBJ2-1	CASSEWEEQFF	TGTGCCAGCAGTGAATGGGAAGAGCAGTTCTTC
.	.	TRBV12-3/TRBV12-4	TRBJ1-3	CASSFGGSSGNTIYF	TGTGCCAGCAGTTTTGGGGGGTCCTCTGGAAACACCATATATTTT
few	TRBD1	TRBV20-1	TRBJ2-7	CSAMRTGGSYEQYF	TGCAGTGCCATGAGGACAGGGGGTTCCTACGAGCAGTACTTC
few	TRBD2	TRBV20-1	TRBJ2-7	CSARDQSGDSSYEQYF	TGCAGTGCTAGAGATCAGAGCGGGGATTCCTCCTACGAGCAGTACTTC
many	.	TRBV12-3/TRBV12-4	TRBJ1-5	CASSDTGSKNQPQHF	TGTGCCAGCAGTGATACCGGGTCCAAAAATCAGCCCCAGCATTTT
few	TRBD2	TRBV6-1	TRBJ2-1	CASRRGEEQFF	TGTGCCAGCAGACGGGGGGAGGAGCAGTTCTTC
few	.	TRBV14	TRBJ1-3	CASSQIRGNTIYF	TGTGCCAGCAGCCAAATTCGGGGAAACACCATATATTTT
few	.	TRBV24-1	TRBJ2-7	CATSTLGGDEQYF	TGTGCCACCAGCACCCTCGGAGGGGATGAGCAGTACTTC
few	.	TRBV6-2/TRBV6-3	TRBJ2-1	CASSYSIRGGPYNEQFF	TGTGCCAGCAGTTACTCCATTCGAGGCGGACCCTACAATGAGCAGTTCTTC
.	.	TRBV7-2	TRBJ1-1	CASSLALEGAFF	TGTGCCAGCAGCTTGGCACTAGAGGGAGCTTTCTTT